The 26 T cell receptor beta chains in this list originate from one sample, sequenced in a study of control samples from healthy donors and cancer patients. TCRdb keeps only in-frame clones here, not all; method: immunoSEQ multiplex PCR. Of about 160,000 clones listed, 85% to 95% are singletons. The sequencing input was blood. The receptor source for this set is a woman aged 60 to 75 in good health.

The chain joins TRBV5-6 to TRBJ2-2; no reliable D call. Deletions cut 0 bases from V and 9 bases from J, with 15 bases between. Germline assignment: CDR1 SGHDT and CDR2 YYEEEE. The CDR3 is 15 residues long. CDR3 sequence reads: CASSLVSVGVRELFF. The CDR3 DNA sequence: TGTGCCAGCAGCTTGGTGTCCGTTGGTGTGCGGGAGCTGTTTTTT.

The rearrangement uses TRBV18 and TRBJ1-4; 11 bases map to TRBD1. V was clipped by 0 bases and J by 8 bases; unmatched bases: 5. The germline V gene encodes CDR1 KGHSH and CDR2 LQKENI. The CDR3 length is 16 residues. CDR3 protein: CASSPPLGQGEEKLFF. CDR3 DNA: TGTGCCAGCTCACCACCGCTGGGACAGGGGGAGGAAAAACTGTTTTTT.

V usage is TRBV5-1 and J usage is TRBJ2-5; 15 positions agree with TRBD2. J lost 5 bases, V lost 4 bases, and 6 bases had no gene match. The CDR3 length is 16 residues. Germline CDR1 and CDR2: SGHRS and YFSETQ. The CDR3 sequence is CASSGLAGGLGETQYF. CDR3 nucleotides: TGCGCCAGCAGCGGACTAGCGGGGGGGCTCGGTGAGACCCAGTACTTC.

The rearrangement joins TRBV10-1 to TRBJ2-2; maybe TRBD2 (6 bases). The CDR3 sequence is 14 residues long. V was shortened by 4 bases and J by 1 base, with 7 bases between the two germline ends. CDR1 and CDR2 from the germline V gene are WNHNN and SYGVQD (reference sequence). In nucleotides, the CDR3 is TGCGCCAGCAGTGGGACTATGAACACCGGGGAGCTGTTTTTT. This sequence encodes CASSGTMNTGELFF.

This chain joins TRBV2 and TRBJ1-5, with 8 bases lining up with TRBD1. Trimming removed 7 bases from V and 11 bases from J; junction bases left unmatched: 16. The CDR3 contains 15 residues. Germline CDR1 is SNHLY and CDR2 is FYNNEI. The CDR3 region is CASTPEGQAVGAQHF. For the CDR3, the DNA is TGTGCCAGCACCCCCGAGGGACAGGCCGTCGGGGCCCAGCATTTT.

The chain combines TRBV18 with TRBJ1-1; 7 positions agree with TRBD1. From germline, CDR1 is KGHSH and CDR2 LQKENI. The CDR3 loop spans 14 amino acids. V gave up 8 bases and J gave up 2 bases; unmatched junction bases: 8. The CDR3, as DNA: TGTGCCAGCCATTCGACAGGGTTAAACACTGAAGCTTTCTTT. Translated, it gives CASHSTGLNTEAFF.

The chain combines TRBV19 with TRBJ2-1, with 7 bases identical to TRBD1. Germline loops: CDR1 LNHDA, CDR2 SQIVND (reference sequence). Trimming took 7 bases from V and 3 from J; bases not matched to a gene: 9. The CDR3 is 15 residues long. As DNA, the CDR3 is TGTGCCAGTATGGGGACAGCCGATTTCTACAATGAGCAGTTCTTC. Translation: CASMGTADFYNEQFF.

The chain uses TRBV2 and TRBJ1-5; tentatively, D is TRBD1 (6 bases). The CDR3 is 13 amino acids. V lost 11 bases and J 6 bases, leaving 17 bases between the germline ends. Germline values: CDR1 SNHLY, CDR2 FYNNEI. This chain's CDR3 is CAGRGGTGQPQHF. The DNA of the CDR3 is TGTGCCGGACGTGGGGGCACTGGTCAGCCCCAGCATTTT. The variable domain in full, completed from reference TRBV2 and TRBJ1-5, reads EPEVTQTPSHQVTQMGQEVILRCVPISNHLYFYWYRQILGQKVEFLVSFYNNEISEKSEIFDDQFSVERPDGSNFTLKIRSTKLEDSAMYFCAGRGGTGQPQHFGDGTRLSIL.

The J gene is TRBJ2-7, the V gene TRBV30, with D tentatively TRBD2 (5 bases). The CDR3 has 13 amino acids. The V gene lost 0 bases and the J gene lost 3 bases, with 9 bases spanning the gap. Germline CDR1 is GTSNPN and CDR2 is SVGIG (reference sequence). CDR3 in amino acids: CAWSVTGNYEQYF. The CDR3 nucleotides are TGTGCCTGGAGTGTAACCGGGAACTACGAGCAGTACTTC.

The chain couples TRBV6-5 to TRBJ2-1; maybe TRBD2 (5 bases). The CDR3 spans 13 residues. Germline V gene data show CDR1 as MNHEY and CDR2 as SVGAGI. Deletions cut 5 bases from V and 8 bases from J, with 13 bases between. Here the CDR3 reads CASSRTAGDEQFF. For the CDR3, the DNA is TGTGCCAGCAGTCGTACGGCCGGGGATGAGCAGTTCTTC.

The chain couples TRBV10-2 to TRBJ1-4, with 7 bases aligning to TRBD1. After removal of 4 bases from V and 5 bases from J, the junction contained 7 bases not matched to a gene. This CDR3 comprises 15 residues. Per the germline V gene, CDR1 is WSHSY and CDR2 is SAAADI. This CDR3 reads CASSGIGTVNEKLFF. As DNA, the CDR3 is TGCGCCAGCAGTGGGATCGGGACAGTGAATGAAAAACTGTTTTTT.

The chain recombines TRBV10-1 with TRBJ2-1; D is uncertain. The germline V gene encodes CDR1 WNHNN and CDR2 SYGVQD (reference sequence). V lost 5 bases, J lost 5 bases, and 22 bases lay in between. The CDR3 covers 17 residues. The CDR3 DNA sequence: TGCGCCAGCAGTTTGGCCTTTCGGGTACATCCCCACAATGAGCAGTTCTTC. Encoded protein: CASSLAFRVHPHNEQFF.

The rearrangement joins TRBV6-5 to TRBJ1-5, with D tentatively TRBD1 (6 bases). V was pared by 3 bases and J by 7 bases, with 13 bases between. CDR3 size: 14 residues. Germline assignment: CDR1 MNHEY and CDR2 SVGAGI. The CDR3: CASSYGGGRQPQHF. The DNA of the CDR3 is TGTGCCAGCAGTTATGGGGGGGGCCGACAGCCCCAGCATTTT.

This rearrangement joins TRBV15 to TRBJ2-1, with D unclear. This CDR3 spans 15 amino acids. With 1 base removed from V and 0 bases from J, the gap between germline ends came to 7 bases. Germline V gene sequence: CDR1 LNHNV, CDR2 YYDKDF (reference sequence). The CDR3 DNA follows: TGTGCCACCAGCAGAGCGAGTAGCTCCTACAATGAGCAGTTCTTC. Amino acids: CATSRASSSYNEQFF.

The V gene is TRBV19, the J gene TRBJ1-2; D unclear. CDR1 and CDR2 (germline): LNHDA, SQIVND (reference sequence). The CDR3 extends over 15 amino acids. V was shortened by 10 bases and J by 1 base, with 19 bases between the two germline ends. In DNA form, the CDR3 reads TGTGCCACCGAGGACCAGGCAGAAGATAACTATGGCTACACCTTC. Its protein is CATEDQAEDNYGYTF.

The chain is built from TRBV7-2 and TRBJ2-7; D tentatively reads TRBD1 or TRBD2 (5 bases each). Germline values: CDR1 SGHTA, CDR2 FQGNSA. The CDR3 covers 15 residues. V lost 1 base, J lost 1 base, and 11 bases lay in between. The CDR3: CASSLEPGRSYEQYF. The DNA for the CDR3 is TGTGCCAGCAGCTTAGAGCCGGGACGATCCTACGAGCAGTACTTC.

DNA for the CDR3: TGTGCCACGGCGACAGGGGAGGATCAGCCCCAGCATTTT. Residues: CATATGEDQPQHF. The rearrangement uses TRBV6-5 and TRBJ1-5; 8 nucleotides match TRBD1. The junction had 7 bases not matched to a gene; V was cut back by 10 bases and J by 5 bases. From germline, CDR1 is MNHEY and CDR2 SVGAGI. CDR3 length equals 13 residues.

The chain carries TRBV2 and TRBJ2-1; D is ambiguous. This CDR3 is built from 11 residues. V was trimmed by 8 bases and J by 8 bases, leaving 10 bases between them. The V gene's germline CDR1 is SNHLY and CDR2 FYNNEI. The CDR3 here is CASREGYEQFF. As DNA, the CDR3 is TGTGCCAGCCGAGAAGGGTATGAGCAGTTCTTC.

V is TRBV11-2 and J is TRBJ2-6, with D possibly being TRBD2 (6 bases). The CDR3 extends over 19 amino acids. V lost 0 bases and J lost 0, with 15 bases in between. CDR1 and CDR2 from the germline V gene are SGHAT and FQNNGV. CDR3 in amino acids: CASSLDVWTTTSGANVLTF. CDR3 nucleotide sequence: TGTGCCAGCAGCTTAGACGTTTGGACTACTACCTCTGGGGCCAACGTCCTGACTTTC.

This chain connects TRBV30 to TRBJ2-1; D ambiguous. CDR1 is GTSNPN and CDR2 is SVGIG in the germline V gene (reference sequence). The CDR3 has 13 residues. Trimming took off 3 bases at V and 4 bases at J, with 10 bases between the two ends. CDR3 nucleotides: TGTGCCTGGAGAAAAAACAGTTACAATGAGCAGTTCTTC. This codes for CAWRKNSYNEQFF.

The chain recombines TRBV7-2 with TRBJ2-1, with TRBD1 identical over 7 bases. Germline-derived CDR1 and CDR2 are SGHTA and FQGNSA. CDR3 length: 15 residues. The V and J ends lost 5 bases and 3 bases, in that order; junction bases with no gene match: 7. Here the CDR3 reads CASSAGGRVYNEQFF. Here the CDR3 DNA reads TGTGCCAGCAGCGCAGGGGGACGCGTCTACAATGAGCAGTTCTTC.

The rearrangement joins TRBV18 to TRBJ1-4; D not resolved. This CDR3 has 16 residues. V lost 6 bases to trimming and J lost 0 bases, with 14 bases between them. CDR1 and CDR2 from the germline V gene are KGHSH and LQKENI. The CDR3 sequence: CASSFREGSTNEKLFF. The CDR3 DNA sequence: TGTGCCAGCTCTTTTAGGGAAGGGTCAACTAATGAAAAACTGTTTTTT.

V gene TRBV9 combines with J gene TRBJ1-2; 7 bases are a match to TRBD1. The CDR3 is made up of 17 amino acids. The ends lost 0 bases at V and 5 bases at J; junction bases unmatched: 13. Germline-derived CDR1 and CDR2 are SGDLS and YYNGEE. Written as DNA, the CDR3 is TGTGCCAGCAGCGTAGGACGGGACAGCTCCCTTGGATATGGCTACACCTTC. Amino acid sequence: CASSVGRDSSLGYGYTF.

The rearrangement uses TRBV10-2 and TRBJ1-5; TRBD1 matches at 7 bases. CDR1 and CDR2 (germline): WSHSY, SAAADI. The CDR3 sequence is 14 residues long. Trimming at V came to 6 bases and at J to 3 bases, leaving 5 bases not matched to a gene. The CDR3 sequence is CASRGGTVNQPQHF. As DNA, the CDR3 is TGCGCCAGCAGGGGAGGGACAGTCAATCAGCCCCAGCATTTT.

The genes are TRBV19 and TRBJ2-3; D is possibly TRBD1 (6 bases). Deletions cut 3 bases from V and 5 bases from J, with 15 bases between. This CDR3 has 15 amino acids. The germline gives CDR1 LNHDA, CDR2 SQIVND (reference sequence). CDR3 in DNA: TGTGCCAGTAGTATTTTGGGGGCCGGGTTAGATACGCAGTATTTT. Its protein product is CASSILGAGLDTQYF.

The chain recombines TRBV6-6 with TRBJ1-2; possible D gene TRBD1, 6 bases. Germline V gene data show CDR1 as MNHNY and CDR2 as SVGAGI (reference sequence). The CDR3 covers 14 residues. V shed 7 bases and J shed 1 base, with 13 bases lying between them. Here the CDR3 reads CASIVTGGNYGYTF. For the CDR3, the DNA is TGTGCCAGCATCGTGACAGGTGGTAACTATGGCTACACCTTC.